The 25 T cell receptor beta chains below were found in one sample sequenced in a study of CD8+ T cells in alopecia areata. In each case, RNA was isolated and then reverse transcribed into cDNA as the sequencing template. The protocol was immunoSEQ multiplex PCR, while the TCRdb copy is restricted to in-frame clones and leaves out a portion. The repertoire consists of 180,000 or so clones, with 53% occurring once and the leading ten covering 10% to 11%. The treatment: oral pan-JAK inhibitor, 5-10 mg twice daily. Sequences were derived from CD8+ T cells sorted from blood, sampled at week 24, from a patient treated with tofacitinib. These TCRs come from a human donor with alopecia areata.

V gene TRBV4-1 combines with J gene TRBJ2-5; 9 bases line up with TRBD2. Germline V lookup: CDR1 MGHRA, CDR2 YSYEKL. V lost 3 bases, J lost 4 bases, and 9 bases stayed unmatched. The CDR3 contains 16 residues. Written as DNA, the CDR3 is TGCGCCAGCAGCCAGGGCGGGGGGGGCAATAGAGAGACCCAGTACTTC. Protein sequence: CASSQGGGGNRETQYF.

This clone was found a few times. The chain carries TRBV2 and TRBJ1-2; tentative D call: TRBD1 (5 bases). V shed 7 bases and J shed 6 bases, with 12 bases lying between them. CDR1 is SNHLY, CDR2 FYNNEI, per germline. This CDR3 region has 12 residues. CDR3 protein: CASTDPGDGYTF. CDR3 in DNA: TGTGCCAGCACGGACCCGGGGGATGGCTACACCTTC.

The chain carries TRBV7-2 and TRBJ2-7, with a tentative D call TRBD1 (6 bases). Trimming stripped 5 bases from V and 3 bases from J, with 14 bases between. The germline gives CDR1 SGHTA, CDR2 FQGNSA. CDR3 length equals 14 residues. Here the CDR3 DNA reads TGTGCCAGCAGCGCAGGGGCCCAGCTCTACGAGCAGTACTTC. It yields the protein CASSAGAQLYEQYF.

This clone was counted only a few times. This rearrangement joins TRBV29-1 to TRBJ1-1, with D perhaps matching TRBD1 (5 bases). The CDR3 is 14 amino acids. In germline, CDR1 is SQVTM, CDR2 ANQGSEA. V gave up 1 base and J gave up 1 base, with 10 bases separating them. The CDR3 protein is CSVEGGEENTEAFF. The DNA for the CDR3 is TGCAGCGTTGAAGGGGGGGAAGAGAACACTGAAGCTTTCTTT.

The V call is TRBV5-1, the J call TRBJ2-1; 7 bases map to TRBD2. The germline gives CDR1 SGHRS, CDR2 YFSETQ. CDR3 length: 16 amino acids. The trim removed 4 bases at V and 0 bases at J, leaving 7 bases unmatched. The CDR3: CASSLKGTNSYNEQFF. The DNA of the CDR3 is TGCGCCAGCAGCCTGAAAGGGACTAACTCCTACAATGAGCAGTTCTTC. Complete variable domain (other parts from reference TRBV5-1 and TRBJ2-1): KAGVTQTPRYLIKTRGQQVTLSCSPISGHRSVSWYQQTPGQGLQFLFEYFSETQRNKGNFPGRFSGRQFSNSRSEMNVSTLELGDSALYLCASSLKGTNSYNEQFFGPGTRLTVL.

The CDR3 reads CAWSVGAYNEQFF. In nucleotides, the CDR3 is TGTGCCTGGAGTGTAGGAGCCTACAATGAGCAGTTCTTC. The chain combines TRBV30 with TRBJ2-1; D is unresolved. Germline CDR1 and CDR2: GTSNPN and SVGIG (reference sequence). Trimming removed 0 bases from V and 2 bases from J, with 5 bases in between. There are 13 residues in the CDR3.

CDR3 region: CASSQSPRGGDYGYTF. The CDR3 DNA reads as TGCGCCAGCAGTCAATCACCCAGGGGAGGAGACTATGGCTACACCTTC. V usage is TRBV23-1 and J usage is TRBJ1-2; D is perhaps TRBD1 (6 bases). TRBV23-1 qualifies as an ORF whose function is uncertain. The CDR3 is made up of 16 amino acids. The ends were cut back, 0 bases at V and 3 bases at J, with 14 bases in the middle.

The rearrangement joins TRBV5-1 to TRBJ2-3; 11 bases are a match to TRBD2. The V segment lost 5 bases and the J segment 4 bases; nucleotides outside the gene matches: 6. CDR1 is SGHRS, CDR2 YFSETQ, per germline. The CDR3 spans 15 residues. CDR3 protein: CASRLSGGAADTQYF. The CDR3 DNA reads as TGCGCCAGCAGACTTAGCGGGGGGGCGGCAGATACGCAGTATTTT.

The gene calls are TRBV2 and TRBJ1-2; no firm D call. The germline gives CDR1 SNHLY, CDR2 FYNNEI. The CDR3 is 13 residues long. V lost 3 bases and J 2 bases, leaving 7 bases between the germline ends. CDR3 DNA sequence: TGTGCCAGCAGTGATTCCGGAAACTATGGCTACACCTTC. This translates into CASSDSGNYGYTF. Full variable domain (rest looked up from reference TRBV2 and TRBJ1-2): EPEVTQTPSHQVTQMGQEVILRCVPISNHLYFYWYRQILGQKVEFLVSFYNNEISEKSEIFDDQFSVERPDGSNFTLKIRSTKLEDSAMYFCASSDSGNYGYTFGSGTRLTVV.

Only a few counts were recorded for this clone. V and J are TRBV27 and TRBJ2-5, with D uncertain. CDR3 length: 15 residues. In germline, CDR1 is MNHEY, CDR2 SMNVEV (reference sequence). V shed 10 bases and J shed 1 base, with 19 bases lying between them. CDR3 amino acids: CATKSDVTLQETQYF. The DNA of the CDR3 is TGTGCCACAAAGTCGGACGTCACCCTCCAAGAGACCCAGTACTTC.

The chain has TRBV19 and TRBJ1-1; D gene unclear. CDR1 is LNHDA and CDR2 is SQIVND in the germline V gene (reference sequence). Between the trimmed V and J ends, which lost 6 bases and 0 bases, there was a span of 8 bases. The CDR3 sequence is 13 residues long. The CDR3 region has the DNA TGTGCCAGTAGCCCACTATTGAACACTGAAGCTTTCTTT. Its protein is CASSPLLNTEAFF.

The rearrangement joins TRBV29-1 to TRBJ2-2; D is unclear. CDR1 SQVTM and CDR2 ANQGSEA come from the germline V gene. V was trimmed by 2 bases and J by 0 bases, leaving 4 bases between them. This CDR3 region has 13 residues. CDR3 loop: CSVEKANTGELFF. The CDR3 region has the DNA TGCAGCGTTGAAAAAGCGAACACCGGGGAGCTGTTTTTT.

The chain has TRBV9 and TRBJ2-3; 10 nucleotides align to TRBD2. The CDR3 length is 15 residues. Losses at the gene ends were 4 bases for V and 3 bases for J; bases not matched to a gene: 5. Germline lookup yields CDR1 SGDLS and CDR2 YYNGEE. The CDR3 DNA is TGTGCCAGCAGCCCTAGCGGGGGTAGAACAGATACGCAGTATTTT. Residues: CASSPSGGRTDTQYF. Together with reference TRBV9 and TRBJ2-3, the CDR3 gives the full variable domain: DSGVTQTPKHLITATGQRVTLRCSPRSGDLSVYWYQQSLDQGLQFLIQYYNGEERAKGNILERFSAQQFPDLHSELNLSSLELGDSALYFCASSPSGGRTDTQYFGPGTRLTVL.

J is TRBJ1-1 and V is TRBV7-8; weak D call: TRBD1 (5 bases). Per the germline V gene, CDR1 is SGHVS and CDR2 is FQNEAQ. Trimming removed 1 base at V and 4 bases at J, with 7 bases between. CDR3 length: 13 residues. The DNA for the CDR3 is TGTGCCAGCAGCTTAGTCACAGGCACTGAAGCTTTCTTT. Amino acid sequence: CASSLVTGTEAFF.

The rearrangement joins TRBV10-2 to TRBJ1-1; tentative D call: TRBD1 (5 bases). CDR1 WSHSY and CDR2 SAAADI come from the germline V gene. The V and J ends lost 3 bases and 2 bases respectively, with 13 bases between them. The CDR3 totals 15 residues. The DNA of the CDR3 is TGCGCCAGCAGTGAAAGTACCAGGGCAAACACTGAAGCTTTCTTT. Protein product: CASSESTRANTEAFF.

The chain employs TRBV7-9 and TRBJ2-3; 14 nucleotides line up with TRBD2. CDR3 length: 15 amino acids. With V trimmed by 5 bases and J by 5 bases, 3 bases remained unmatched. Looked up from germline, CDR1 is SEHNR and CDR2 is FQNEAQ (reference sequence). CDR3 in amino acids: CASSPGLAGVDTQYF. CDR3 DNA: TGTGCCAGCAGCCCGGGACTAGCGGGGGTAGATACGCAGTATTTT.

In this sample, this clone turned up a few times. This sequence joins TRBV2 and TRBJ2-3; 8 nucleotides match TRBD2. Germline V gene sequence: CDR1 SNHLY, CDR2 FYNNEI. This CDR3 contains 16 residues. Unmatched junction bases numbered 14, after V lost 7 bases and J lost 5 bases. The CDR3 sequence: CASKVIAGGVEDTQYF. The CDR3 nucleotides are TGTGCCAGCAAGGTTATCGCGGGGGGAGTGGAAGATACGCAGTATTTT.

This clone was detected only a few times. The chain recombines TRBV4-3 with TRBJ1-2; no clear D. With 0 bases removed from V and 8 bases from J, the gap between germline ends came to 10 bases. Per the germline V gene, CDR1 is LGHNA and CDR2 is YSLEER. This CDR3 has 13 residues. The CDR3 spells CASSQDYQDGYTF. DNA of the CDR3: TGCGCCAGCAGCCAAGATTACCAAGACGGCTACACCTTC.

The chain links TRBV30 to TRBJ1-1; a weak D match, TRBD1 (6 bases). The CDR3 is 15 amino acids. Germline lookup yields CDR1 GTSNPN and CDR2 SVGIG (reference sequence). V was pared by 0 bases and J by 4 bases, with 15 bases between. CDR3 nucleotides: TGTGCCTGGAGTGTAAATAGTTGGGGGGCCACTGAAGCTTTCTTT. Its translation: CAWSVNSWGATEAFF.

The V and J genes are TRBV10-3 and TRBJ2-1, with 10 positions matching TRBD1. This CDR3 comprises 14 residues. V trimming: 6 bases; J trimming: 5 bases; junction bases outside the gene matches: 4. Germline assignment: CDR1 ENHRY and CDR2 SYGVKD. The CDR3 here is CAIRPDRGNNEQFF. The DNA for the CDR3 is TGTGCCATCAGGCCGGACAGGGGGAACAATGAGCAGTTCTTC.

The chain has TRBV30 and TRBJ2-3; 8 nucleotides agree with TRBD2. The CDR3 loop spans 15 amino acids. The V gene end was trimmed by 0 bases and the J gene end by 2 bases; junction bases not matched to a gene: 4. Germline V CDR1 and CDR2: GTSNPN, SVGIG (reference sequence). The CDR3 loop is CAWSVTGGHTDTQYF. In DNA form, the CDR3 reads TGTGCCTGGAGTGTTACGGGGGGGCACACAGATACGCAGTATTTT.

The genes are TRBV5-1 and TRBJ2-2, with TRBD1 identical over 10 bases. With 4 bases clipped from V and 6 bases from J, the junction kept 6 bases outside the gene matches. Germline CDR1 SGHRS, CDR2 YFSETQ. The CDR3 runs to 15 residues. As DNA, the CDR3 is TGCGCCAGCAGCCCTAGACAGGGGGCAGCCGGGGAGCTGTTTTTT. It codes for CASSPRQGAAGELFF. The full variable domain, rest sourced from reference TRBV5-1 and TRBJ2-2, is KAGVTQTPRYLIKTRGQQVTLSCSPISGHRSVSWYQQTPGQGLQFLFEYFSETQRNKGNFPGRFSGRQFSNSRSEMNVSTLELGDSALYLCASSPRQGAAGELFFGEGSRLTVL.

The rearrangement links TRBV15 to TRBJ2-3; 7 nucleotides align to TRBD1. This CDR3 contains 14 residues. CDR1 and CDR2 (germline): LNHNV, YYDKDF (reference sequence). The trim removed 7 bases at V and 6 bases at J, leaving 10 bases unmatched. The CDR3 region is CATTHRGTSDTQYF. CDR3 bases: TGTGCCACCACGCACAGGGGAACGTCGGATACGCAGTATTTT.

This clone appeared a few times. The CDR3 loop reads CSVDRTGDRNEQYF. The CDR3 nucleotides are TGCAGCGTTGACAGGACAGGGGATCGAAACGAGCAGTACTTC. The gene calls are TRBV29-1 and TRBJ2-7; 9 bases fit TRBD1. J gave up 5 bases and V 3 bases, and 8 bases lay outside the gene matches. The CDR3 totals 14 residues. The germline CDR1 and CDR2 sequences are SQVTM and ANQGSEA.

CDR3 protein: CASSSQRPTDTQYF. In nucleotides, the CDR3 is TGTGCCAGCAGTTCACAGCGGCCCACAGATACGCAGTATTTT. The chain combines TRBV28 with TRBJ2-3; TRBD2 is a possible D gene (5 bases). Germline V gene data show CDR1 as MDHEN and CDR2 as SYDVKM. This CDR3 has 14 residues. The ends were cut back, 4 bases at V and 2 bases at J, with 10 bases in the middle.